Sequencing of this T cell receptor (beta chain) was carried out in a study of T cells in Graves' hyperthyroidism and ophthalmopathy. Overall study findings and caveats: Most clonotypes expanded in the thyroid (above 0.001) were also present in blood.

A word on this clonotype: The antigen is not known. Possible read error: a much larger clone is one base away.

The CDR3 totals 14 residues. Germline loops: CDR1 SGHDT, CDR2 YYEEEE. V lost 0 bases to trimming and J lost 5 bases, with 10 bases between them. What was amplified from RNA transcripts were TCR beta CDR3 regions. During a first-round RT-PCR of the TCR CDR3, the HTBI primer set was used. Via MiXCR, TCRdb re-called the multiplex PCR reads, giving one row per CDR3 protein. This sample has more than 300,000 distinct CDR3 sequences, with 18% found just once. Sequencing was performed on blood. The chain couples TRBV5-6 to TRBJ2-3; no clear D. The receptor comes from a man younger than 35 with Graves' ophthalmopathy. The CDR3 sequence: CASSLANPGDTQYF. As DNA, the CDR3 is TGTGCCAGCAGCTTGGCCAATCCAGGAGATACGCAGTATTTT.